This T cell receptor beta chain was retrieved from a study of T cell changes during pregnancy in multiple sclerosis. Data came from immunoSEQ multiplex PCR; TCRdb stores just in-frame clones and leaves some out. The repertoire has tens of thousands of clones, about 90% of them found once; the top ten carry around 5%. This CDR3 comprises 14 residues. CDR1 MNHEY and CDR2 SMNVEV come from the germline V gene (reference sequence). Germline trimming cut 6 bases from V and 4 bases from J; bases unmatched to any gene: 3. Source: peripheral blood, taken in the first trimester of pregnancy. The chain carries TRBV27 and TRBJ1-5; 10 nucleotides align to TRBD1. The TCR originated in a female donor in good health, enrolled as a control in a pregnancy study. The CDR3 here is CASSLDRGNQPQHF. The DNA for the CDR3 is TGTGCCAGCAGCCTGGACAGGGGGAATCAGCCCCAGCATTTT.